The present TCR beta chain was sequenced within a study of post-analysis software for immune sequencing data (dated by TCRdb to the mid-2010s). Background on the whole study: Recorded disease courses included relapsing-remitting, secondary progressive and progressive-relapsing multiple sclerosis, with some patients lacking subtype annotation. The multiple sclerosis patient repertoires were compared with more than 10 previously published healthy control repertoires from donors aged about 6 to 26 years. A subset of samples was prepared in parallel using single-end sample barcoding, then pooled and co-amplified after Illumina adapter ligation.

In light of the paper, this sample's time point label describes: second blood draw from one MS patient after hematopoietic stem cell transplantation. To demonstrate the VDJtools post-analysis software, the study profiled TCR beta repertoires from the peripheral blood of about 13 young patients with multiple sclerosis. The multiple sclerosis patients were children and adolescents between roughly 6 and 17 years of age. Overall study outcomes, separate from this receptor: Compared with controls, multiple sclerosis patients had significantly lower normalized Chao1 diversity, a finding suggesting substantial peripheral T-cell clonal expansion. The control group was slightly older than the multiple sclerosis patient group. Four or five TRBV segments, including TRBV5-6, TRBV5-1 and TRBV20-1, were significantly more frequent in patients than controls. Direct clustering with F measure showed strong co-clustering of samples prepared in the same batch, prompting a batch-effect correction.

A remark on this clonotype: Its antigen is not yet known. No qualities accompany the bases; no much larger clone lies one base away.

The germline V gene yields SGHVS for CDR1 and FNYEAQ for CDR2. From the cysteine up to the phenylalanine, the CDR3 has a length of 13 residues. Kept here is only the CDR3 DNA, which spans 39 bases and is read in frame from base 1. The germline V end is reduced by 0 bases and the J end by 8 bases; junction bases left unmatched: 0. The method was PCR. Sequencing took place on an Illumina HiSeq 2500. To reduce PCR and sequencing biases, unique molecular identifiers were incorporated into the TCR beta cDNA libraries. Approximately 500,000 cDNA molecules were obtained per 1 to 10 million input T cells, so each molecule approximated one T cell. The same protocol used for the earlier healthy control dataset was applied to prepare and sequence the patient libraries. Within a given batch, samples were prepared together, multiplexed and sequenced on the same HiSeq lane. Under the source paper's analysis protocol: Raw barcoded reads were processed with MIGEC, discarding single-read molecular identifier groups before consensus assembly and CDR3 extraction. Clonotype tables were post-analysed with VDJtools, normalizing diversity by down-sampling all datasets to the smallest sample size. In repertoire overlap clustering, CDR3 amino acid sequences, but not nucleotide sequences, were matched to correct batch-related cross-sample contamination. In-frame beta chains were kept once TCRdb had trimmed the public reads at Q25 with fastp and called clones with MiXCR. CDR3 protein sequences are deduplicated, and each keeps its most common genes and DNA. The V and J calls shown here were made by TCRdb, not taken from the authors' results. Within this sample are around 150,000 distinct CDR3 sequences, with around 34% of them counted one time only. The leading ten clones occupy under 30% of the sample.

Recombination joined TRBV7-6 with TRBJ2-1; the junction holds 8 bases that match TRBD2. This specimen consisted of blood, obtained after autologous hematopoietic stem cell transplantation. The source is a girl aged 10-17 years with multiple sclerosis. Donor details come from another sample of the same person, matched by shared clones. The bases are TGTGCCAGCAGCTTAGCGCGGGGGGATGAGCAGTTCTTC. Translated, it gives CASSLARGDEQFF. Full variable domain (CDR3 extended with the reference TRBV7-6 and TRBJ2-1 proteins): GAGVSQSPRYKVTKRGQDVALRCDPISGHVSLYWYRQALGQGPEFLTYFNYEAQQDKSGLPNDRFSAERPEGSISTLTIQRTEQRDSAMYRCASSLARGDEQFFGPGTRLTVL.